This T cell receptor (beta chain) came from a study of control samples from healthy donors and cancer patients (TCRdb year 2020). Cut back by 0 bases and 11 bases, the V and J ends lie 7 bases apart. Sequences SEHNR (CDR1) and FQNEAQ (CDR2) are obtained from the germline V gene (reference sequence). The CDR3 runs 11 amino acids, cysteine and phenylalanine included. Just CDR3 DNA is preserved here, 33 bases in frame from base 1. Library prep was done by the immunoSEQ multiplex PCR assay. The immuneACCESS repertoire file appears here via TCRdb, limited to in-frame rearrangements. These files lack a portion of the clones; in checked studies, under half of the deficit traces to unresolved V genes, and the cause of the others is not known. In this sample the table shows around 180,000 clones, 75% to 95% of which occur a single time. The ten biggest clones cover around 2.2% of the sample. To note about this clone: There is no known antigen for this receptor. Within one base of it there is no much larger clone, and no base qualities were kept.

The sequencing sample was made of blood. The rearranged chain carries TRBV7-9 and TRBJ1-2; TRBD1 is a weak D gene call, 5 bases matching. This receptor was identified in a woman in her 40s in good health. The sequenced DNA: TGTGCCAGCAGCTTAGCGAAGGGGTACACCTTC. The translation is CASSLAKGYTF.